The 30 T cell receptor beta chains below come from one sample, sequenced in a study of blood T cell repertoires in COVID-19. The protocol was immunoSEQ multiplex PCR, while the TCRdb copy is restricted to in-frame clones and leaves out a portion. The sample lists just under 350,000 clones, around 87% occurring once. The sequenced sample was peripheral blood. The receptors stem from a woman aged 45-65 years with COVID-19, enrolled during active disease.

The rearrangement joins TRBV6-5 to TRBJ1-1; TRBD1 agrees at 8 bases. V shed 4 bases and J 2 bases; nucleotides not matched to a gene: 6. This CDR3 has 15 amino acids. CDR1 MNHEY and CDR2 SVGAGI come from the germline V gene. Here the CDR3 DNA reads TGTGCCAGCAGTTCAGGAGGACAGGGAAACACTGAAGCTTTCTTT. It yields the protein CASSSGGQGNTEAFF.

V usage is TRBV7-9 and J usage is TRBJ2-1; 12 nucleotides agree with TRBD2. Germline V gene lookup returns CDR1 SEHNR and CDR2 FQNEAQ (reference sequence). Trimming cost V 5 bases and J 5 bases; bases outside gene matches: 4. The CDR3 has 15 residues. The CDR3 protein is CASSPRLAGDNEQFF. The DNA for the CDR3 is TGTGCCAGCAGCCCCAGACTAGCGGGAGACAATGAGCAGTTCTTC.

The genes are TRBV6-5 and TRBJ1-3; 7 nucleotides align to TRBD1. The V and J ends lost 2 bases and 0 bases, in that order; junction bases with no gene match: 4. The germline CDR1 and CDR2 sequences are MNHEY and SVGAGI. CDR3 length: 16 amino acids. The CDR3 DNA is TGTGCCAGCAGTTACGCCGGGACAGCCTCTGGAAACACCATATATTTT. This encodes CASSYAGTASGNTIYF.

The V and J genes are TRBV30 and TRBJ2-7, with a possible D match to TRBD2 (6 bases). Germline V gives CDR1 GTSNPN, CDR2 SVGIG (reference sequence). This CDR3 has 11 residues. The ends were cut back, 4 bases at V and 7 bases at J, with 11 bases in the middle. CDR3 protein: CAWTGVFEQYF. In DNA form, the CDR3 reads TGTGCCTGGACGGGAGTTTTTGAGCAGTACTTC.

The count of this clone is one. J is TRBJ2-1 and V is TRBV6-6; the D is unclear. The CDR3 contains 12 residues. Germline loops: CDR1 MNHNY, CDR2 SVGAGI (reference sequence). Trimming removed 6 bases from V and 5 bases from J, with 8 bases in between. DNA of the CDR3: TGTGCCAGCAGCCAGAAAAACAATGAGCAGTTCTTC. Translating it yields CASSQKNNEQFF.

The CDR3 sequence: CASSHLDIRWPGYTF. For the CDR3, the DNA is TGTGCCAGCAGCCACCTGGACATTAGATGGCCTGGCTACACCTTC. The chain joins TRBV3-1 (or the pseudogene TRBV3-2) to TRBJ1-2; TRBD1 is a possible D gene (5 bases). The V end lost 3 bases, the J end lost 7 bases, and 18 bases lay between the germline ends. Germline V gene sequence: CDR1 LGHDT, CDR2 YNNKEL (reference sequence). The CDR3 has 15 residues.

V and J are TRBV5-6 and TRBJ2-1, with 7 bases fitting TRBD1. V lost 1 base, J lost 9 bases, and 4 bases stayed unmatched. Germline V gene data show CDR1 as SGHDT and CDR2 as YYEEEE. The CDR3 runs 13 residues. CDR3 residues: CASSLTPGGEQFF. The CDR3 nucleotides are TGTGCCAGCAGCTTGACCCCAGGGGGTGAGCAGTTCTTC.

CDR3 coding DNA: TGTGCCAGCTCCCAAACAGGGGGTCCGATGAACACTGAAGCTTTCTTT. Translation gives CASSQTGGPMNTEAFF. The chain employs TRBV18 and TRBJ1-1; 8 bases match TRBD1. In germline, CDR1 is KGHSH, CDR2 LQKENI. Trimming cost V 6 bases and J 0 bases; bases outside gene matches: 9. CDR3 size: 16 residues.

The chain joins TRBV10-3 to TRBJ1-1; the D gene is possibly TRBD1 (6 bases). In germline, CDR1 is ENHRY, CDR2 SYGVKD. The CDR3 consists of 16 residues. Between the trimmed V and J ends, which lost 3 bases and 4 bases, there was a span of 18 bases. The CDR3 loop reads CAISEKTGGVSTEAFF. The CDR3 DNA is TGTGCCATCAGTGAAAAGACAGGAGGCGTAAGCACTGAAGCTTTCTTT.

V and J are TRBV19 and TRBJ2-3; maybe TRBD1 (6 bases). Trimming shortened V by 6 bases and J by 0 bases, and 25 bases separated the two germline ends. The CDR3 is 19 amino acids. CDR1 and CDR2 (germline): LNHDA, SQIVND (reference sequence). The CDR3 DNA follows: TGTGCCAGTAGAGGGACGACTAACCGGACAGCACTCAGCACAGATACGCAGTATTTT. This gives the protein CASRGTTNRTALSTDTQYF. Based on the CDR3 plus reference TRBV19 and TRBJ2-3, the full variable domain is DGGITQSPKYLFRKEGQNVTLSCEQNLNHDAMYWYRQDPGQGLRLIYYSQIVNDFQKGDIAEGYSVSREKKESFPLTVTSAQKNPTAFYLCASRGTTNRTALSTDTQYFGPGTRLTVL.

This chain connects TRBV18 to TRBJ1-2, with 8 nucleotides matching TRBD1. After removal of 6 bases from V and 4 bases from J, the junction contained 10 bases not matched to a gene. Looked up from germline, CDR1 is KGHSH and CDR2 is LQKENI. This CDR3 region has 15 residues. The CDR3 loop is CASSIQGAQSYGYTF. CDR3 nucleotides: TGTGCCAGCTCTATCCAGGGGGCTCAGAGCTATGGCTACACCTTC.

V is TRBV7-8 and J is TRBJ2-3; 7 bases match TRBD1. Germline CDR1 and CDR2: SGHVS and FQNEAQ. This CDR3 contains 16 residues. With 4 bases clipped from V and 5 bases from J, the junction kept 12 bases outside the gene matches. The DNA for the CDR3 is TGTGCCAGCAGCTGGGTTTTGAAGGGGGCTGAAGATACGCAGTATTTT. Translated, it gives CASSWVLKGAEDTQYF.

The CDR3 DNA follows: TGTGCCAGCAGCCCCCGGGACAACATCGGGAGGGGTCGCGGCTACACCTTC. This encodes CASSPRDNIGRGRGYTF. The rearrangement joins TRBV28 to TRBJ1-2; weak D call: TRBD1 (6 bases). Between the trimmed V and J ends, which lost 6 bases and 8 bases, there was a span of 28 bases. The germline CDR1 and CDR2 sequences are MDHEN and SYDVKM. CDR3 length: 17 amino acids.

The chain recombines TRBV18 with TRBJ2-1, with TRBD2 as a possible D gene (5 bases). Trimming shortened V by 0 bases and J by 6 bases, and 9 bases separated the two germline ends. The length of the CDR3 is 14 residues. Germline CDR1 KGHSH, CDR2 LQKENI. In DNA, the CDR3 is TGTGCCAGCTCACCACCTACAAGCGGCAATGAGCAGTTCTTC. Its translation: CASSPPTSGNEQFF.

The genes are TRBV19 and TRBJ1-1; possible D gene TRBD1, 6 bases. Trimming stripped 3 bases from V and 0 bases from J, with 14 bases between. Germline-derived CDR1 and CDR2 are LNHDA and SQIVND (reference sequence). The CDR3 has 16 residues. The DNA for the CDR3 is TGTGCCAGTAGTATCCAGGGGAATTTAATGAACACTGAAGCTTTCTTT. The encoded protein is CASSIQGNLMNTEAFF.

The chain employs TRBV28 and TRBJ2-7, with a possible D match to TRBD2 (6 bases). CDR3 length: 15 residues. Per the germline V gene, CDR1 is MDHEN and CDR2 is SYDVKM. The V and J ends lost 5 bases and 0 bases respectively, with 14 bases between them. The CDR3 region is CASSEHRDSSYEQYF. In DNA form, the CDR3 reads TGTGCCAGCAGTGAACACCGGGACTCCTCCTACGAGCAGTACTTC. The variable domain in full, completed from reference TRBV28 and TRBJ2-7, reads DVKVTQSSRYLVKRTGEKVFLECVQDMDHENMFWYRQDPGLGLRLIYFSYDVKMKEKGDIPEGYSVSREKKERFSLILESASTNQTSMYLCASSEHRDSSYEQYFGPGTRLTVT.

The chain employs TRBV7-3 and TRBJ2-3, with TRBD2 as a possible D gene (6 bases). In germline, CDR1 is SGHTA, CDR2 FQGTGA. V lost 5 bases and J 2 bases, leaving 11 bases between the germline ends. This CDR3 contains 14 residues. The CDR3, as DNA: TGTGCCAGCAGCCGAGGGACTTACACAGATACGCAGTATTTT. Translating it yields CASSRGTYTDTQYF.

V and J are TRBV10-3 and TRBJ1-2; maybe TRBD1 (5 bases). The germline V gene has CDR1 ENHRY and CDR2 SYGVKD. The CDR3 extends over 13 amino acids. V dropped 3 bases and J dropped 7 bases, with 12 bases sitting between them. The CDR3 region is CAISDIGGAGYTF. The CDR3 DNA is TGTGCCATCAGTGATATTGGCGGGGCTGGCTACACCTTC.

CDR3 sequence (DNA): TGTGCCAGCGTTCCAAGAGGGACTAGATTCTCTGGGGCCAACGTCCTGACTTTC. Its translation: CASVPRGTRFSGANVLTF. The V call is TRBV7-9, the J call TRBJ2-6; TRBD2 agrees at 8 bases. Looked up from germline, CDR1 is SEHNR and CDR2 is FQNEAQ (reference sequence). The CDR3 loop spans 18 amino acids. The V segment lost 8 bases and the J segment 0 bases; nucleotides outside the gene matches: 12.

In the case of this clone: This specimen includes other DNA sequences encoding the same CDR3. This chain joins TRBV11-2 and TRBJ2-3; D is perhaps TRBD2 (5 bases). The germline V gene has CDR1 SGHAT and CDR2 FQNNGV. Trimming pared 2 bases from V and 4 bases from J, leaving 19 bases between. This CDR3 has 17 amino acids. DNA for the CDR3: TGTGCCAGCAGCTTAACTGCTTATAGCGTAGCAGCAGATACGCAGTATTTT. Protein: CASSLTAYSVAADTQYF.

The CDR3 is CASSLVSSGKLRKTQYF. CDR3 coding DNA: TGTGCCAGCAGCTTAGTCAGTAGCGGGAAACTTAGGAAGACCCAGTACTTC. The chain recombines TRBV7-2 with TRBJ2-5, with 8 positions matching TRBD2. V shed 1 base, J shed 6 bases, and the junction held 13 bases outside the gene matches. CDR1 is SGHTA, CDR2 FQGNSA, per germline. The CDR3 covers 17 residues.

The chain joins TRBV5-6 to TRBJ1-6, with unresolved D. Looked up from germline, CDR1 is SGHDT and CDR2 is YYEEEE. The CDR3 has 14 amino acids. Trimming left V 0 bases short and J 8 bases short, with 9 bases between. CDR3 amino acids: CASSLGRSDSPLHF. DNA of the CDR3: TGTGCCAGCAGCTTGGGCAGGTCAGATTCACCCCTCCACTTT. Full variable domain (missing parts from reference TRBV5-6 and TRBJ1-6): DAGVTQSPTHLIKTRGQQVTLRCSPKSGHDTVSWYQQALGQGPQFIFQYYEEEERQRGNFPDRFSGHQFPNYSSELNVNALLLGDSALYLCASSLGRSDSPLHFGNGTRLTVT.

The chain has TRBV27 and TRBJ2-3; 9 bases match TRBD2. Germline V CDR1 and CDR2: MNHEY, SMNVEV (reference sequence). The CDR3 runs to 15 residues. V lost 7 bases, J lost 1 base, and 6 bases stayed unmatched. The DNA of the CDR3 is TGTGCCAGCAATTCTCTAGCGGGGCGCACAGATACGCAGTATTTT. Its protein is CASNSLAGRTDTQYF.

The J gene is TRBJ2-2, the V gene TRBV5-6, with D possibly TRBD2 on 5 matching bases. This CDR3 spans 13 amino acids. Germline values: CDR1 SGHDT, CDR2 YYEEEE. Trimming took 0 bases from V and 7 from J, leaving 7 bases between them. The CDR3 DNA reads TGTGCCAGCAGCTTGGGTAGCGACGGGGAGCTGTTTTTT. This translates into CASSLGSDGELFF.

The V and J genes are TRBV19 and TRBJ2-1; D is unclear. CDR3 length: 14 residues. Germline values: CDR1 LNHDA, CDR2 SQIVND (reference sequence). Trimming removed 4 bases at V and 0 bases at J, with 7 bases between. CDR3 amino acids: CASSTKSSYNEQFF. The DNA of the CDR3 is TGTGCCAGTAGTACCAAGAGCTCCTACAATGAGCAGTTCTTC.

In DNA, the CDR3 is TGTGCCAGCAGTGATAGTGGGCAGCCTAATCAGCCCCAGCATTTT. Translation gives CASSDSGQPNQPQHF. The chain has TRBV2 and TRBJ1-5; D gene unclear. Germline CDR1 reads SNHLY; CDR2 reads FYNNEI. Trimming shortened V by 3 bases and J by 4 bases, and 13 bases separated the two germline ends. There are 15 residues in the CDR3.

The genes are TRBV11-2 and TRBJ2-7, with 7 bases matching TRBD2. Germline CDR1 reads SGHAT; CDR2 reads FQNNGV. The CDR3 extends over 13 amino acids. J gave up 4 bases and V 5 bases, and 5 bases lay outside the gene matches. CDR3 bases: TGTGCCAGCAGCCTTGGACTAGTTTACGAGCAGTACTTC. Its protein is CASSLGLVYEQYF.

This sequence joins TRBV7-2 and TRBJ1-2, with D possibly being TRBD1 (5 bases). V was clipped by 0 bases and J by 4 bases, with 9 bases between them. Germline lookup yields CDR1 SGHTA and CDR2 FQGNSA. This CDR3 is built from 14 residues. The CDR3 protein is CASSLASGGYGYTF. CDR3 bases: TGTGCCAGCAGCTTAGCATCGGGGGGCTATGGCTACACCTTC.

This chain links TRBV19 with TRBJ2-1; D might be TRBD1 (5 bases). Trimming took 3 bases from V and 1 from J, leaving 7 bases between them. The CDR3 is made up of 14 amino acids. CDR1 is LNHDA, CDR2 SQIVND, per germline (reference sequence). The CDR3 sequence is CASSIAGSYNEQFF. The CDR3, as DNA: TGTGCCAGTAGTATCGCAGGGTCCTACAATGAGCAGTTCTTC.

V usage is TRBV10-3 and J usage is TRBJ2-3; 7 bases align to TRBD2. Germline-derived CDR1 and CDR2 are ENHRY and SYGVKD. Trimming took 3 bases from V and 2 from J; bases not matched to a gene: 5. The CDR3 contains 15 residues. CDR3 protein: CAISDSGANTDTQYF. The CDR3 nucleotides read TGTGCCATCAGTGACAGCGGGGCTAACACAGATACGCAGTATTTT.